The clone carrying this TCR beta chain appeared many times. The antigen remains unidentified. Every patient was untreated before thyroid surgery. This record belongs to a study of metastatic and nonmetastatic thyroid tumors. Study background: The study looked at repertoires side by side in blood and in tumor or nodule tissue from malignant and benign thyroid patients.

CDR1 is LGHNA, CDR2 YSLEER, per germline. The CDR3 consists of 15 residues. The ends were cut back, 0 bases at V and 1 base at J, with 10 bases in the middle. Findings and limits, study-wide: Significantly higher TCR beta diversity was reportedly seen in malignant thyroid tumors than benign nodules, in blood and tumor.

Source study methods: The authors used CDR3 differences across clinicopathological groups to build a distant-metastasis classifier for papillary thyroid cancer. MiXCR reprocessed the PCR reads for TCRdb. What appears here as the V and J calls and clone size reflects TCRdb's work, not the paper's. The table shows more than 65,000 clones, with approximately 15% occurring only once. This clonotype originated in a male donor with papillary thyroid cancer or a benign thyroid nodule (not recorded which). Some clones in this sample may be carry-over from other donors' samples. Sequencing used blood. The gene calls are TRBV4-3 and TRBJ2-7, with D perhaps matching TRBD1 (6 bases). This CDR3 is CASSQDLGTSYEQYF. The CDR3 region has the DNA TGCGCCAGCAGCCAAGATTTGGGGACATCCTACGAGCAGTACTTC.